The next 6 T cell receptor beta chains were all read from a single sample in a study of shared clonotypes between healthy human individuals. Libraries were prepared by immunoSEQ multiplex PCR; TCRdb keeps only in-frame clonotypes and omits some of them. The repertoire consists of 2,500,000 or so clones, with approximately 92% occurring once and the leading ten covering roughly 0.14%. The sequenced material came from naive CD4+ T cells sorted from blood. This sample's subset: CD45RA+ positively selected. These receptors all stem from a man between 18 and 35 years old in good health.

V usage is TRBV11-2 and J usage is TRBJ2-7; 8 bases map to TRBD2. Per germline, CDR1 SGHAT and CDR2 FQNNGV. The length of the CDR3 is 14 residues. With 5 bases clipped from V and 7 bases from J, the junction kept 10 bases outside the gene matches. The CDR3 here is CASSTSGTRGEQYF. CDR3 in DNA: TGTGCCAGCAGCACCTCCGGGACTAGAGGGGAGCAGTACTTC. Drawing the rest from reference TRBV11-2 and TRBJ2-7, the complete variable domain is EAGVAQSPRYKIIEKRQSVAFWCNPISGHATLYWYQQILGQGPKLLIQFQNNGVVDDSQLPKDRFSAERLKGVDSTLKIQPAKLEDSAVYLCASSTSGTRGEQYFGPGTRLTVT.

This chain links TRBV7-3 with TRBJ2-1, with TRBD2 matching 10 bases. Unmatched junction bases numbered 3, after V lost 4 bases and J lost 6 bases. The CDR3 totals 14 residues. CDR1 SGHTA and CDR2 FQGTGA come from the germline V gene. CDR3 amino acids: CASSYSGGINEQFF. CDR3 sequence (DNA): TGTGCCAGCAGCTATAGCGGGGGGATCAATGAGCAGTTCTTC.

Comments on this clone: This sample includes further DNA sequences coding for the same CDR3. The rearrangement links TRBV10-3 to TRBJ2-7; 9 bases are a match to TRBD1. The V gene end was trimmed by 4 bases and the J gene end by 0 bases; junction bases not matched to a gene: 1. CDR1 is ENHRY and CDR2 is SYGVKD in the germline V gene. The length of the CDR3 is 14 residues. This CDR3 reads CAISAGQGSYEQYF. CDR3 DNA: TGTGCCATCAGTGCGGGACAGGGCTCCTACGAGCAGTACTTC.

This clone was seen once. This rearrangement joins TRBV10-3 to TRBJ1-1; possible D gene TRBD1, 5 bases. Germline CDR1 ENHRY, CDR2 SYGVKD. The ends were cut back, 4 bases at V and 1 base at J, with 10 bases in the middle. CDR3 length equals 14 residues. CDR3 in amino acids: CAISARGTNTEAFF. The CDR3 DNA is TGTGCCATCAGTGCTCGGGGCACGAACACTGAAGCTTTCTTT.

CDR3 in amino acids: CATSREGRSGNTIYF. Here the CDR3 DNA reads TGTGCCACCAGCAGAGAGGGACGCTCCGGAAACACCATATATTTT. The V and J genes are TRBV15 and TRBJ1-3; perhaps TRBD1 as D (5 bases). The CDR3 contains 15 residues. Between the trimmed V and J ends, which lost 0 bases and 4 bases, there was a span of 10 bases. In germline, CDR1 is LNHNV, CDR2 YYDKDF (reference sequence). Full variable domain (outside the CDR3, taken from reference TRBV15 and TRBJ1-3): DAMVIQNPRYQVTQFGKPVTLSCSQTLNHNVMYWYQQKSSQAPKLLFHYYDKDFNNEADTPDNFQSRRPNTSFCFLDIRSPGLGDTAMYLCATSREGRSGNTIYFGEGSWLTVV.

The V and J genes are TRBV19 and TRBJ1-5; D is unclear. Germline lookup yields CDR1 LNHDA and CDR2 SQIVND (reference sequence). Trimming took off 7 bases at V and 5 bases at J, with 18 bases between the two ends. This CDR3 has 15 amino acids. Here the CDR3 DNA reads TGTGCCAGTACGAGAAATACCATCGGCTATCAGCCCCAGCATTTT. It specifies CASTRNTIGYQPQHF. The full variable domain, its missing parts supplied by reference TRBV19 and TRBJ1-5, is DGGITQSPKYLFRKEGQNVTLSCEQNLNHDAMYWYRQDPGQGLRLIYYSQIVNDFQKGDIAEGYSVSREKKESFPLTVTSAQKNPTAFYLCASTRNTIGYQPQHFGDGTRLSIL.